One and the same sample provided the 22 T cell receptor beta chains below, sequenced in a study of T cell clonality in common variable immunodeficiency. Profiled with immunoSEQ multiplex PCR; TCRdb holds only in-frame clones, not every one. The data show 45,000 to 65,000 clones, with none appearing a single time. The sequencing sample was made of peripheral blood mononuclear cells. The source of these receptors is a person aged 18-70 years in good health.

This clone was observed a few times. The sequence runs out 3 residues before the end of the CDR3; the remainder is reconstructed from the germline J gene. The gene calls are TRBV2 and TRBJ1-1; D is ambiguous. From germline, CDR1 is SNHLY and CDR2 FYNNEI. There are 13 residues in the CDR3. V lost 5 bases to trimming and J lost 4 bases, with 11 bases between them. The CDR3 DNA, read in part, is TGTGCCAGCAGTCTAGCAGGAAGCACTGAA. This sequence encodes CASSLAGSTE. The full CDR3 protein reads CASSLAGSTEAFF.

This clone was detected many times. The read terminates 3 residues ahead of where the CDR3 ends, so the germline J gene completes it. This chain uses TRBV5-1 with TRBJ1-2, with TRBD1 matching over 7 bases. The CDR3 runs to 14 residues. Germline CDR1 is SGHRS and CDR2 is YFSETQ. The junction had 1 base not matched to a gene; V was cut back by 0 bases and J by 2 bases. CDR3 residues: CASSLGQGNYGYTF. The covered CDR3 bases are TGCGCCAGCAGCTTGGGACAGGGAAACTATGGC.

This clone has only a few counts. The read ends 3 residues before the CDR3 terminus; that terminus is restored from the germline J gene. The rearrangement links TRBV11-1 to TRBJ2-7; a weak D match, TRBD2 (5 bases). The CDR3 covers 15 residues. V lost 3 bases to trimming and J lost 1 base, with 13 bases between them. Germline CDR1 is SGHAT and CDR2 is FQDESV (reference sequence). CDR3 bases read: TGTGCCAGCAGCTTTACCGGGGTGGGTTCCTACGAG. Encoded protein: CASSFTGVGSYE. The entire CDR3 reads CASSFTGVGSYEQYF.

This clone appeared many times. The sequenced part of the CDR3 DNA is TGTGCCAGCAGTGAAGTCGGGACTCGTGGC. It encodes CASSEVGTRG. The complete CDR3 protein is CASSEVGTRGYTF. The chain is built from TRBV2 and TRBJ1-2; perhaps TRBD1 as D (5 bases). The read ends 3 residues early relative to the CDR3; the germline J gene fills the gap. V was clipped by 1 base and J by 7 bases, with 10 bases between them. Per germline, CDR1 SNHLY and CDR2 FYNNEI. This CDR3 contains 13 residues.

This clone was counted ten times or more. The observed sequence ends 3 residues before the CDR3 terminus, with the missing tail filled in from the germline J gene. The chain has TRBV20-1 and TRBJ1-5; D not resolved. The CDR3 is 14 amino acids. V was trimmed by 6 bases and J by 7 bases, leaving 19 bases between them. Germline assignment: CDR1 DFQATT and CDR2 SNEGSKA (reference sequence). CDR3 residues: CSALSHPITQPQHF. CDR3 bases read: TGCAGTGCACTATCCCATCCGATCACCCAGCCC.

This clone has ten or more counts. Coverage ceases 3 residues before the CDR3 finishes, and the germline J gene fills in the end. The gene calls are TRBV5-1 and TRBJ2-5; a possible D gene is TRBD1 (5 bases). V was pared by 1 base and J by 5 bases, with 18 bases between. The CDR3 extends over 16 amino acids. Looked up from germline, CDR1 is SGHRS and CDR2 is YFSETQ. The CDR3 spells CASSLNPKGVGETQYF. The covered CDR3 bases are TGCGCCAGCAGCTTGAACCCGAAAGGGGTAGGGGAGACC.

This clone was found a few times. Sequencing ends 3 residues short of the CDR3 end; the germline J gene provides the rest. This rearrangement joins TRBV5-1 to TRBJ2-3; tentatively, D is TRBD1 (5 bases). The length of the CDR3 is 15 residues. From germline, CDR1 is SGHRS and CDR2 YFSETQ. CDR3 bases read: TGCGCCAGCAGCTTGCAGCGCCGGACACAAGAGACG. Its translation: CASSLQRRTQET. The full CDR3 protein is CASSLQRRTQETQYF.

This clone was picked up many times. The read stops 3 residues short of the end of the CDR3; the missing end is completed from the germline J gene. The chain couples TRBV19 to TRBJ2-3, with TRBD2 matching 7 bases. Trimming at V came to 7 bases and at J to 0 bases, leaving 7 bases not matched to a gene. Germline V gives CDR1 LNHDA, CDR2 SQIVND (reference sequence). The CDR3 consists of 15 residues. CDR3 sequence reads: CASIDGGGSTDTQYF. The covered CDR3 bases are TGTGCCAGTATCGATGGCGGGGGAAGCACAGATACG.

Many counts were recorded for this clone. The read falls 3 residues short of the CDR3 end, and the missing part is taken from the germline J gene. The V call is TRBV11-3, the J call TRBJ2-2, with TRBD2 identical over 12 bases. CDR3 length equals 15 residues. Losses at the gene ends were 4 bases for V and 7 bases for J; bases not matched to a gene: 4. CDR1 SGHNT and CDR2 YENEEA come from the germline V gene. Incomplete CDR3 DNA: TGTGCCAGCAGCTATACTAGCGGGGGGAACGGGGAG. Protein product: CASSYTSGGNGE. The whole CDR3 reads CASSYTSGGNGELFF.

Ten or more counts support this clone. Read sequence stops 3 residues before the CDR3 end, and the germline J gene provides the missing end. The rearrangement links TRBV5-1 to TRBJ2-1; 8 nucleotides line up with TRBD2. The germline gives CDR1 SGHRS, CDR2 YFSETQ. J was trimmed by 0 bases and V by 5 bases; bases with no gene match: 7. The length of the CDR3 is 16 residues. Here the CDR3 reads CASRLTTSGSYNEQFF. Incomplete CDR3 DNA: TGCGCCAGCAGGCTAACTACTAGCGGCTCCTACAATGAG.

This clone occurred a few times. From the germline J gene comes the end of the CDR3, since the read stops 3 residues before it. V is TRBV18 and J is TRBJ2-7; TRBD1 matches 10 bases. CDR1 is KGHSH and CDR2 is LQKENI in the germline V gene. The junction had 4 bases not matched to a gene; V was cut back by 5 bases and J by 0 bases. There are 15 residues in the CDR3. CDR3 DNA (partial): TGTGCCAGCTCAACGGGACAGGGGAGCTCCTACGAG. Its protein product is CASSTGQGSSYE. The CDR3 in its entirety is CASSTGQGSSYEQYF.

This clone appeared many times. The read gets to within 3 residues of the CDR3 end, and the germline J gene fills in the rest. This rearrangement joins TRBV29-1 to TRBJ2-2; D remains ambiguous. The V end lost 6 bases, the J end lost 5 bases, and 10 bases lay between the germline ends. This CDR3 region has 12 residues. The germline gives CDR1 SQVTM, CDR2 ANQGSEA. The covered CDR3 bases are TGCAGCGTCGGGTCTGGGACCGGGGAG. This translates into CSVGSGTGE. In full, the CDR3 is CSVGSGTGELFF.

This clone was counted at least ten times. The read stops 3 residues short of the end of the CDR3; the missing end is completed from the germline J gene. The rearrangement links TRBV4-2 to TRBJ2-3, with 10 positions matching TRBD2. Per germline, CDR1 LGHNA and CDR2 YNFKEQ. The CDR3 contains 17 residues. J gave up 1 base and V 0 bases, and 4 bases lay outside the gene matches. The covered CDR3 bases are TGTGCCAGCAGCCAAGAAACTAGCGGGAAACGCACAGATACG. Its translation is CASSQETSGKRTDT. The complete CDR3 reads CASSQETSGKRTDTQYF.

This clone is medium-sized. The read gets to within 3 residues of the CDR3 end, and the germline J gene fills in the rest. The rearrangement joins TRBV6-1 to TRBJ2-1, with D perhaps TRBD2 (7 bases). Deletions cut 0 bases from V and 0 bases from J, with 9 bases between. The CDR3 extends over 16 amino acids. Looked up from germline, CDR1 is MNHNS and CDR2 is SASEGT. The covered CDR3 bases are TGTGCCAGCAGTGAAGCGGGAGGGGGCTCCTACAATGAG. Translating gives CASSEAGGGSYNE. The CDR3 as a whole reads CASSEAGGGSYNEQFF.

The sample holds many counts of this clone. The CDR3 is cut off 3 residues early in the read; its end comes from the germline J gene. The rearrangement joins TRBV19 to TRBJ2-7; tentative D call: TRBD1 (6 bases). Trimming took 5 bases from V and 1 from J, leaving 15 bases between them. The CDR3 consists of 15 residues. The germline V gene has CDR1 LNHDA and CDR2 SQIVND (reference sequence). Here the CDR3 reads CASSETRTVSYEQYF. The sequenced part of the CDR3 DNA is TGTGCCAGTAGTGAGACCCGGACAGTGTCCTACGAG.

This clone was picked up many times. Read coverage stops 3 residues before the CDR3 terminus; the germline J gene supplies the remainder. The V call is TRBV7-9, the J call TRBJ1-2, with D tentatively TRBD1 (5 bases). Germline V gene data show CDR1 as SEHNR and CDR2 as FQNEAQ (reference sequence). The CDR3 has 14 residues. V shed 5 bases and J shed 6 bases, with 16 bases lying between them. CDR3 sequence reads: CASSPPWGDHGYTF. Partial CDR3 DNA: TGTGCCAGCAGCCCTCCATGGGGGGACCATGGC.

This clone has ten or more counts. CDR3 DNA, as far as it was read: TGTGCCAGCAGCTACCAGGGGTACGAG. Amino acids: CASSYQGYE. The CDR3 reads in full as CASSYQGYEQYF. The rearrangement links TRBV5-6 to TRBJ2-7; tentatively, D is TRBD1 (6 bases). Coverage ceases 3 residues before the CDR3 finishes, and the germline J gene fills in the end. Germline CDR1 is SGHDT and CDR2 is YYEEEE. V lost 3 bases, J lost 4 bases, and 8 bases lay in between. The CDR3 extends over 12 amino acids.

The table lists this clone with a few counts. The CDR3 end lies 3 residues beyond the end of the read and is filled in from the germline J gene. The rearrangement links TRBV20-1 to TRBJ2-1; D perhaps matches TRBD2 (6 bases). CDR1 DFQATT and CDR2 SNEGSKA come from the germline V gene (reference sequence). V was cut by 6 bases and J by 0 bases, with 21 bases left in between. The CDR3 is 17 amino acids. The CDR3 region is CSAEAVGLPSSYNEQFF. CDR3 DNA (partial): TGCAGTGCGGAGGCCGTGGGACTCCCGAGCTCCTACAATGAG.

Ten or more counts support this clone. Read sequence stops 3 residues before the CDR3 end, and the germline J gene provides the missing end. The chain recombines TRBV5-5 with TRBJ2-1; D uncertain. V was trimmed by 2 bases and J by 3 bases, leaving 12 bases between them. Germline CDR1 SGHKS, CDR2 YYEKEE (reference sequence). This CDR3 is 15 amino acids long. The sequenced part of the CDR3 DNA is TGTGCCAGCAGCTTAGAGGCAGTTCTCTACAATGAG. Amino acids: CASSLEAVLYNE. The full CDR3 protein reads CASSLEAVLYNEQFF.

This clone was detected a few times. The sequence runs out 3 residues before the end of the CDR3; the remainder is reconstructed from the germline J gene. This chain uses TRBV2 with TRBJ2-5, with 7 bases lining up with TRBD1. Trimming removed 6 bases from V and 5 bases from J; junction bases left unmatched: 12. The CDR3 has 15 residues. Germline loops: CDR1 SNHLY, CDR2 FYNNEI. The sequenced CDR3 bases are TGTGCCAGCAGATCAACAGGGGCGGTCGGTGAGACC. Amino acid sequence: CASRSTGAVGET. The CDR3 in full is CASRSTGAVGETQYF. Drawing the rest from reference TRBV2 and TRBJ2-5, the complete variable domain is EPEVTQTPSHQVTQMGQEVILRCVPISNHLYFYWYRQILGQKVEFLVSFYNNEISEKSEIFDDQFSVERPDGSNFTLKIRSTKLEDSAMYFCASRSTGAVGETQYFGPGTRLLVL.

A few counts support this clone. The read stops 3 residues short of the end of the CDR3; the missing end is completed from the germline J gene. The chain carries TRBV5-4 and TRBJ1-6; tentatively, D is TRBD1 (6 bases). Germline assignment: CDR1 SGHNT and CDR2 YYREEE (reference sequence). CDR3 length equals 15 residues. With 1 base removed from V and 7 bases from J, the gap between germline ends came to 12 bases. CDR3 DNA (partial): TGTGCCAGCAGCTTGTTTTCAGGACAGAATTCACCC. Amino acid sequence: CASSLFSGQNSP. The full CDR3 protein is CASSLFSGQNSPLHF.

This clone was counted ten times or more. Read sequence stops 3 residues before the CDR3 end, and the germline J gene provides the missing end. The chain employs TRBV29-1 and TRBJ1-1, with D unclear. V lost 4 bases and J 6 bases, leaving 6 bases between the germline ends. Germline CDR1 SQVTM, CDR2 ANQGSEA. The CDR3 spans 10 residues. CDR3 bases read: TGCAGCGTTGCTACAGCTGAA. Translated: CSVATAE. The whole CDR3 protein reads CSVATAEAFF.